Sequencing of this TCR beta chain was carried out in a study of blood T cell repertoires in COVID-19. The data were produced by immunoSEQ multiplex PCR, yet TCRdb's version contains in-frame clones alone and is incomplete. The table records approximately 330,000 clones, 87% of them present only once. During active infection, Seattle patients enrolled and were then monitored through disease. V gave up 6 bases and J gave up 1 base, with 12 bases separating them. From germline, CDR1 is LGHNT and CDR2 FRNRAP. The length of the CDR3 is 15 residues. The receptor was isolated from a man aged 30-40 years with COVID-19, enrolled during active disease. The J gene is TRBJ2-2, the V gene TRBV12-5; D might be TRBD1 (6 bases). The sample comprised peripheral blood. The CDR3 DNA sequence: TGTGCTAGTGGCTCCCCGACAGGGAACACCGGGGAGCTGTTTTTT. Protein product: CASGSPTGNTGELFF.